This TCR beta chain was sequenced for a study of sequential checkpoint blockade in melanoma. Study-level points and caveats: PD-L1 staining and CD8+ counts, not mutational load, tracked tumor T-cell clonality.

Treatment specified: randomized to nivolumab then ipilimumab (arm A) or the reverse (arm B). TCRdb keeps only in-frame clones here, not all; method: immunoSEQ multiplex PCR. This table holds around 2,000 clones, roughly 24% found once. There are 14 residues in the CDR3. Germline V lookup: CDR1 MNHGY, CDR2 SAAAGT. This clone appeared a few times. Its antigen is unidentified. An end of the junction differs from the germline gene, which may be a read error. The sequence was obtained from a human donor with melanoma. V usage is TRBV6-8 and J usage is TRBJ2-2; 10 nucleotides agree with TRBD1. Source: tumor tissue (inferred from file names), taken from a patient given nivolumab and ipilimumab in sequence. In nucleotides, the CDR3 is TGTGCCATCAGTCCGGGGACAGGGGCCGGGGAGCTGTTTTTT. Translating gives CAISPGTGAGELFF.